The 23 T cell receptor beta chains below all came from one sample that was sequenced in a study of identical twins (TCRdb year 2016). Receptor libraries were prepared by 5' RACE. The instrument was an Illumina HiSeq 2000. TCRdb cleaned the public reads at Q25 with fastp, built clones with MiXCR and kept in-frame beta chains. Rows matching on CDR3 protein sequence are summarized as one entry with the most common DNA and genes. This sample is represented by a few hundred thousand distinct CDR3 sequences; less than 20% of them were singletons. The ten largest clonotypes hold 10% to 15% of the sample. Source material: naive T cells sorted from blood. In light of the paper, this sample's cell subset or site label describes: cells isolated with a human naive T-cell isolation kit. The receptor set was obtained from a man in his fifties in good health.

This clonotype was seen only a few times. The CDR3 sequence is CASSRGADYGYTF. CDR3 nucleotide sequence: TGTGCCAGCAGCCGGGGGGCGGACTATGGCTACACCTTC. This chain links TRBV12-3 or TRBV12-4 with TRBJ1-2, with a tentative D call TRBD1 (6 bases). The CDR3 is 13 residues long. The V end lost 6 bases, the J end lost 3 bases, and 11 bases lay between the germline ends.

The chain recombines TRBV7-2 with TRBJ1-6, with D possibly TRBD1 on 5 matching bases. This CDR3 contains 15 residues. The ends were cut back, 4 bases at V and 7 bases at J, with 14 bases in the middle. Looked up from germline, CDR1 is SGHTA and CDR2 is FQGNSA. This chain's CDR3 is CASSSGGPGNSPLHF. CDR3 in DNA: TGTGCCAGCAGCTCGGGGGGACCTGGGAATTCACCCCTCCACTTT.

This clonotype was counted ten times or more. The J gene is TRBJ1-1, the V gene TRBV30; D remains ambiguous. The germline V and J ends were trimmed by 0 bases and 1 base, with 6 bases remaining between them. The CDR3 loop spans 13 amino acids. Looked up from germline, CDR1 is GTSNPN and CDR2 is SVGIG (reference sequence). CDR3 nucleotide sequence: TGTGCCTGGAGTGTTCGGGAGAACACTGAAGCTTTCTTT. This encodes CAWSVRENTEAFF.

At least ten counts were recorded for this clonotype. The chain is built from TRBV7-9 and TRBJ1-4; D is uncertain. Germline V gene lookup returns CDR1 SEHNR and CDR2 FQNEAQ (reference sequence). The CDR3 extends over 12 amino acids. V was clipped by 4 bases and J by 6 bases, with 6 bases between them. The CDR3 bases are TGTGCCAGCAGCTCAACAGATGAAAAACTGTTTTTT. It codes for CASSSTDEKLFF.

This clonotype was recorded a few times. The chain links TRBV18 to TRBJ2-5, with a tentative D call TRBD2 (6 bases). V was clipped by 2 bases and J by 4 bases, with 8 bases between them. The germline gives CDR1 KGHSH, CDR2 LQKENI. The CDR3 is 13 amino acids. CDR3 residues: CASSPGGAETQYF. The CDR3 DNA is TGTGCCAGCTCACCAGGAGGGGCAGAGACCCAGTACTTC.

This clonotype was seen a few times. The rearrangement joins TRBV27 to TRBJ1-2, with 7 bases identical to TRBD1. The CDR3 consists of 15 residues. The V and J ends lost 6 bases and 6 bases, in that order; junction bases with no gene match: 13. Germline V gives CDR1 MNHEY, CDR2 SMNVEV (reference sequence). The CDR3 reads CASSPTGQWGDGYTF. The CDR3 DNA is TGTGCCAGCAGCCCCACGGGACAGTGGGGGGATGGCTACACCTTC.

Ten or more counts support this clonotype. The chain carries TRBV5-1 and TRBJ2-7, with 7 nucleotides matching TRBD1. The CDR3 runs to 15 residues. Germline V gene data show CDR1 as SGHRS and CDR2 as YFSETQ. J lost 6 bases, V lost 0 bases, and 9 bases had no gene match. The CDR3, as DNA: TGCGCCAGCAGCTTGGGAACAGGGGCCGCGAGCGAGCAGTACTTC. As protein: CASSLGTGAASEQYF.

The V gene is TRBV30, the J gene TRBJ1-1; 8 nucleotides match TRBD1. The CDR3 totals 13 residues. Germline CDR1 and CDR2: GTSNPN and SVGIG (reference sequence). V lost 3 bases, J lost 7 bases, and 7 bases stayed unmatched. CDR3: CAWSSGGAGEAFF. The CDR3, as DNA: TGTGCCTGGAGCTCAGGGGGCGCGGGTGAAGCTTTCTTT.

The chain links TRBV11-1 to TRBJ1-6; TRBD1 matches 8 bases. CDR1 is SGHAT and CDR2 is FQDESV in the germline V gene (reference sequence). The CDR3 consists of 12 residues. Germline trimming cut 5 bases from V and 12 bases from J; bases unmatched to any gene: 3. The CDR3 bases are TGTGCCAGCAGCCCCGGGACAGGACCCCTCCACTTT. Protein: CASSPGTGPLHF.

The chain uses TRBV29-1 and TRBJ1-5; the D is unclear. V was pared by 2 bases and J by 2 bases, with 7 bases between. CDR3 length: 13 residues. The germline V gene encodes CDR1 SQVTM and CDR2 ANQGSEA. Written as DNA, the CDR3 is TGCAGCGTTGAAATGGGCGGCAATCAGCCCCAGCATTTT. This sequence encodes CSVEMGGNQPQHF.

This clonotype was seen at least ten times. The rearrangement uses TRBV15 and TRBJ2-3, with D perhaps TRBD1 or TRBD2 (5 bases each). The CDR3 consists of 16 residues. V lost 0 bases, J lost 3 bases, and 13 bases lay in between. Germline CDR1 and CDR2: LNHNV and YYDKDF (reference sequence). CDR3 coding DNA: TGTGCCACCAGCAGAGATCCAGGGAGCCGAACAGATACGCAGTATTTT. Translating gives CATSRDPGSRTDTQYF.

This clonotype has more than one count but fewer than ten. CDR3: CASSTGRTAEQYF. CDR3 nucleotides: TGTGCCAGCAGTACGGGCCGGACCGCCGAGCAGTACTTC. V and J are TRBV14 and TRBJ2-7; D remains ambiguous. CDR1 is SGHDN, CDR2 FVKESK, per germline. The V and J ends lost 6 bases and 6 bases respectively, with 15 bases between them. The CDR3 runs 13 residues. Supplemented by reference TRBV14 and TRBJ2-7, the full variable domain reads EAGVTQFPSHSVIEKGQTVTLRCDPISGHDNLYWYRRVMGKEIKFLLHFVKESKQDESGMPNNRFLAERTGGTYSTLKVQPAELEDSGVYFCASSTGRTAEQYFGPGTRLTVT.

This clonotype appeared a few times. V gene TRBV7-9 combines with J gene TRBJ1-2; TRBD1 aligns across 7 bases. The CDR3 consists of 16 residues. Germline V gene lookup returns CDR1 SEHNR and CDR2 FQNEAQ (reference sequence). J was trimmed by 1 base and V by 5 bases; bases with no gene match: 10. The CDR3 protein is CASSKTGTAYNYGYTF. Written as DNA, the CDR3 is TGTGCCAGCAGCAAGACCGGGACAGCCTATAACTATGGCTACACCTTC.

This clonotype showed up many times. CDR3 residues: CASSQVWASGGPNTGELFF. CDR3 sequence (DNA): TGCGCCAGCAGCCAAGTTTGGGCTAGCGGGGGACCTAACACCGGGGAGCTGTTTTTT. V and J are TRBV4-1 and TRBJ2-2; 10 bases are shared with TRBD2. Germline CDR1 and CDR2: MGHRA and YSYEKL. The CDR3 runs to 19 residues. After removal of 1 base from V and 2 bases from J, the junction contained 10 bases not matched to a gene.

The CDR3 reads CATSRRTGTSGRDTQYF. DNA for the CDR3: TGTGCCACCAGCAGAAGAACCGGGACTAGCGGGAGGGATACGCAGTATTTT. The genes are TRBV15 and TRBJ2-3, with 15 bases matching TRBD2. The CDR3 covers 17 residues. Germline trimming cut 2 bases from V and 6 bases from J; bases unmatched to any gene: 6. Germline lookup yields CDR1 LNHNV and CDR2 YYDKDF (reference sequence).

This clonotype was seen repeatedly, ten times or more. The J gene is TRBJ2-5, the V gene TRBV4-3; no clear D gene. Germline assignment: CDR1 LGHNA and CDR2 YSLEER. The CDR3 loop spans 14 amino acids. V shed 0 bases and J shed 3 bases, with 8 bases lying between them. The CDR3 DNA follows: TGCGCCAGCAGCCAAGAGGCCTTTAAAGAGACCCAGTACTTC. It yields the protein CASSQEAFKETQYF.

The chain recombines TRBV6-2 or TRBV6-3 with TRBJ2-5; D is possibly TRBD1 (6 bases). The germline gives CDR1 MNHEY, CDR2 SVGEGT. The length of the CDR3 is 14 residues. Trimming shortened V by 5 bases and J by 0 bases, and 10 bases separated the two germline ends. CDR3 coding DNA: TGTGCCAGCAGTGGCCAGGGGAACCAAGAGACCCAGTACTTC. Its translation: CASSGQGNQETQYF.

This clonotype was recorded a few times. V is TRBV5-1 and J is TRBJ2-7, with 8 bases fitting TRBD1. Per the germline V gene, CDR1 is SGHRS and CDR2 is YFSETQ. The CDR3 is 13 residues long. V lost 1 base and J lost 6; bases outside the gene matches: 3. CDR3 coding DNA: TGCGCCAGCAGCTTGATACAGGGGGTCGAGCAGTACTTC. The encoded protein is CASSLIQGVEQYF.

The chain carries TRBV20-1 and TRBJ2-7, with 8 nucleotides matching TRBD2. The trim removed 3 bases at V and 1 base at J, leaving 8 bases unmatched. The CDR3 runs to 15 residues. The V gene's germline CDR1 is DFQATT and CDR2 SNEGSKA (reference sequence). The CDR3 DNA is TGCAGTGCTAGTGGAACCGGGACTAGGTCCTACGAGCAGTACTTC. It is translated as CSASGTGTRSYEQYF.

This clonotype was seen many times. This chain connects TRBV12-3 or TRBV12-4 to TRBJ2-3; D is unclear. V shed 4 bases and J shed 4 bases, with 3 bases lying between them. This CDR3 comprises 11 residues. The CDR3 reads CASSSSDTQYF. CDR3 in DNA: TGTGCCAGCAGTTCGTCAGATACGCAGTATTTT.

This clonotype occurred a few times. The V call is TRBV20-1, the J call TRBJ2-7; D gene uncertain. With 4 bases removed from V and 0 bases from J, the gap between germline ends came to 25 bases. This CDR3 contains 18 residues. Germline V gene lookup returns CDR1 DFQATT and CDR2 SNEGSKA (reference sequence). The CDR3 DNA sequence: TGCAGTGCTACAACCCCCCCGGTACTCCCGGATAGCTCCTACGAGCAGTACTTC. Translation gives CSATTPPVLPDSSYEQYF.

CDR3 in amino acids: CAISESPPGSYEQYF. The CDR3 nucleotides read TGTGCCATCAGTGAGTCCCCCCCTGGATCCTACGAGCAGTACTTC. The rearrangement joins TRBV10-3 to TRBJ2-7; no firm D call. V lost 0 bases and J 1 base, leaving 10 bases between the germline ends. The CDR3 is made up of 15 amino acids. Germline lookup yields CDR1 ENHRY and CDR2 SYGVKD.

This clonotype was seen at least ten times. V and J are TRBV20-1 and TRBJ2-1; D call uncertain. There are 13 residues in the CDR3. Germline V gene data show CDR1 as DFQATT and CDR2 as SNEGSKA (reference sequence). The V gene lost 0 bases and the J gene lost 4 bases, with 7 bases spanning the gap. The CDR3 coding sequence is TGCAGTGCTAGAGATCGACGATACAATGAGCAGTTCTTC. Its protein product is CSARDRRYNEQFF.